Sequencing of this T cell receptor beta chain was carried out in a study of OX40 agonist ivuxolimab in advanced cancers. The study's findings and limits: Individuals who were partial responders at 0.1-3.0 mg/kg had clonal expansion that ranked among the lowest.

Germline V gene lookup returns CDR1 WNHNN and CDR2 SYGVQD (reference sequence). The CDR3 is 16 amino acids. J gave up 5 bases and V 2 bases, and 6 bases lay outside the gene matches. Sequencing used immunoSEQ multiplex PCR; TCRdb keeps in-frame clones, though not all of them. The sample holds 71,000 or so clones, approximately 90% seen once. Comment on this clone: The antigen is unknown.

This material consisted of CD4+ or CD8+ T cells sorted from blood, taken in a trial of the OX40 agonist ivuxolimab. This chain uses TRBV10-1 with TRBJ2-5; 12 bases are a match to TRBD2. This TCR was sampled from an adult with an advanced solid tumor such as melanoma, head and neck, liver or kidney cancer. The CDR3 loop is CASSETLAGGGETQYF. The CDR3 DNA sequence: TGCGCCAGCAGTGAGACCCTAGCGGGAGGGGGCGAGACCCAGTACTTC.